These 21 T cell receptor beta chains came from one sample sequenced in a study of cytomegalovirus exposure and HLA in healthy donors. Amplification used 60 Vbeta primers and 13 Jbeta primers. Some clones are missing from TCRdb's copy, which holds only in-frame ones; the method was immunoSEQ multiplex PCR. The sample records around 160,000 clones, roughly 80% being singletons. Sequenced material: PBMCs. The origin of the receptors is a man aged 35 to 55 in good health and CMV-seropositive.

V gene TRBV5-1 combines with J gene TRBJ2-5; 7 bases are a match to TRBD2. CDR3 size: 13 residues. CDR1 and CDR2 (germline): SGHRS, YFSETQ. V dropped 6 bases and J dropped 3; count of bases not matched to a gene: 5. CDR3 bases: TGCGCCAGCACCACCGGGGGGAAAGAGACCCAGTACTTC. Amino acids: CASTTGGKETQYF.

The genes are TRBV4-1 and TRBJ1-2, with unresolved D. V was clipped by 0 bases and J by 4 bases, with 12 bases between them. CDR3 length: 15 residues. Germline CDR1 MGHRA, CDR2 YSYEKL. CDR3 sequence: CASSQDQYNIYGYTF. The CDR3 coding sequence is TGCGCCAGCAGCCAAGACCAGTATAACATCTATGGCTACACCTTC.

This chain uses TRBV7-8 with TRBJ1-4; D is uncertain. CDR1 is SGHVS and CDR2 is FQNEAQ in the germline V gene. With 1 base removed from V and 8 bases from J, the gap between germline ends came to 5 bases. The CDR3 loop spans 12 amino acids. DNA for the CDR3: TGTGCCAGCAGCTTAGTCAAAGAAAAACTGTTTTTT. The encoded protein is CASSLVKEKLFF.

The V gene is TRBV7-9, the J gene TRBJ2-7, with TRBD2 as a possible D gene (6 bases). This CDR3 contains 16 residues. Germline V gene lookup returns CDR1 SEHNR and CDR2 FQNEAQ (reference sequence). V was pared by 4 bases and J by 1 base, with 17 bases between. In DNA, the CDR3 is TGTGCCAGCAGCTCACTTCTAGCGCAAGATTCCTACGAGCAGTACTTC. This gives the protein CASSSLLAQDSYEQYF.

This chain's CDR3 is CASSTRTVSGPRYF. The CDR3 DNA follows: TGTGCCAGCAGTACCAGGACAGTATCAGGCCCGCGGTATTTT. The J gene is TRBJ2-3, the V gene TRBV6-5; TRBD1 might be the D (6 bases). The CDR3 has 14 residues. V lost 5 bases to trimming and J lost 14 bases, with 23 bases between them. Looked up from germline, CDR1 is MNHEY and CDR2 is SVGAGI.

The genes are TRBV11-2 and TRBJ1-2, with a weak D call TRBD1 (6 bases). The germline V gene has CDR1 SGHAT and CDR2 FQNNGV. With 4 bases removed from V and 5 bases from J, the gap between germline ends came to 23 bases. CDR3 length: 17 amino acids. CDR3 in amino acids: CASSSIIQGLPWYGYTF. The CDR3 DNA is TGTGCCAGCAGCTCGATAATACAGGGACTACCTTGGTATGGCTACACCTTC.

This clone has just a few counts. The chain is built from TRBV9 and TRBJ2-2; perhaps TRBD2 as D (6 bases). Germline assignment: CDR1 SGDLS and CDR2 YYNGEE. The CDR3 covers 13 residues. The V end was cut by 3 bases, the J end by 7 bases, with 10 bases between. CDR3 sequence: CASSARDGGELFF. In DNA form, the CDR3 reads TGTGCCAGCAGCGCGCGGGATGGCGGGGAGCTGTTTTTT.

V gene TRBV27 combines with J gene TRBJ2-5; TRBD1 is a possible D gene (6 bases). The V gene lost 4 bases and the J gene lost 0 bases, with 15 bases spanning the gap. The CDR3 is made up of 16 amino acids. Per germline, CDR1 MNHEY and CDR2 SMNVEV (reference sequence). In DNA, the CDR3 is TGTGCCAGCAGTTCCCGACAGGCGGTGTACCAAGAGACCCAGTACTTC. Translating it yields CASSSRQAVYQETQYF.

This rearrangement joins TRBV5-1 to TRBJ2-7; the match to TRBD2 covers 11 bases. The V gene's germline CDR1 is SGHRS and CDR2 YFSETQ. The CDR3 is 14 amino acids. The V and J ends lost 2 bases and 4 bases, in that order; junction bases with no gene match: 2. DNA of the CDR3: TGCGCCAGCAGCTTCGGGACTAGCGGATACGAGCAGTACTTC. Its translation: CASSFGTSGYEQYF. Based on the CDR3 plus reference TRBV5-1 and TRBJ2-7, the full variable domain is KAGVTQTPRYLIKTRGQQVTLSCSPISGHRSVSWYQQTPGQGLQFLFEYFSETQRNKGNFPGRFSGRQFSNSRSEMNVSTLELGDSALYLCASSFGTSGYEQYFGPGTRLTVT.

This clone has only a few counts. In DNA form, the CDR3 reads TGCGCCAGCAGCTTGGCCGCTAGCGGGGCCTACGAGCAGTACTTC. Its translation is CASSLAASGAYEQYF. The V call is TRBV5-1, the J call TRBJ2-7, with TRBD2 matching 9 bases. CDR1 and CDR2 from the germline V gene are SGHRS and YFSETQ. The CDR3 is made up of 15 amino acids. The trim removed 0 bases at V and 2 bases at J, leaving 3 bases unmatched.

The chain employs TRBV4-2 and TRBJ1-2; D gene ambiguous. Trimming took off 0 bases at V and 1 base at J, with 9 bases between the two ends. Germline V gene sequence: CDR1 LGHNA, CDR2 YNFKEQ. CDR3 length: 15 amino acids. The CDR3 sequence is CASSQDPGVNYGYTF. CDR3 sequence (DNA): TGTGCCAGCAGCCAAGATCCAGGCGTTAACTATGGCTACACCTTC.

The chain joins TRBV4-3 to TRBJ1-4; D remains ambiguous. CDR1 is LGHNA and CDR2 is YSLEER in the germline V gene. The CDR3 has 15 amino acids. V lost 4 bases and J 0 bases, leaving 9 bases between the germline ends. CDR3 nucleotides: TGCGCCAGCAGCCTTAAACACCCAACTAATGAAAAACTGTTTTTT. Protein: CASSLKHPTNEKLFF.

In its sample, this clone was seen once. This chain connects TRBV6-5 to TRBJ2-1; 15 bases map to TRBD2. The CDR3 consists of 15 residues. V trimming: 5 bases; J trimming: 7 bases; junction bases outside the gene matches: 3. The germline CDR1 and CDR2 sequences are MNHEY and SVGAGI. CDR3 protein: CASSPGTSGRNEQFF. CDR3 sequence (DNA): TGTGCCAGCAGTCCCGGGACTAGCGGGAGGAATGAGCAGTTCTTC.

The DNA of the CDR3 is TGTGCCAGCGGCCTGAAAGGGACAGGGGATCAGCCCCAGCATTTT. Translation: CASGLKGTGDQPQHF. This sequence joins TRBV11-3 and TRBJ1-5; 10 nucleotides match TRBD1. CDR3 length: 15 residues. CDR1 is SGHNT and CDR2 is YENEEA in the germline V gene. The J segment lost 5 bases and the V segment lost 8 bases, leaving 9 bases of the junction unmatched.

This clone has a single count. The chain links TRBV4-2 to TRBJ2-1; 9 nucleotides line up with TRBD2. Germline V gives CDR1 LGHNA, CDR2 YNFKEQ. This CDR3 has 15 residues. The V segment lost 6 bases and the J segment 5 bases; nucleotides outside the gene matches: 8. The CDR3: CASSLSGRGDNEQFF. In DNA, the CDR3 is TGTGCCAGCAGTCTTAGCGGGAGAGGGGACAATGAGCAGTTCTTC.

This sequence joins TRBV4-1 and TRBJ2-2; D is uncertain. Per the germline V gene, CDR1 is MGHRA and CDR2 is YSYEKL. V lost 0 bases and J 4 bases, leaving 9 bases between the germline ends. CDR3 length equals 15 residues. The CDR3 coding sequence is TGCGCCAGCAGCCAAGAGTTGAGCCTCACCGGGGAGCTGTTTTTT. This codes for CASSQELSLTGELFF.

As to this clone: One end of the junction varies from germline; a read error may be responsible. This chain connects TRBV7-9 to TRBJ1-2, with D possibly matching TRBD1 (6 bases). The CDR3 is made up of 15 amino acids. Germline assignment: CDR1 SEHNR and CDR2 FQNEAQ (reference sequence). The CDR3 here is CSSSLMAMDSYGYTF. As DNA, the CDR3 is TGTTCCAGCAGCTTAATGGCAATGGACAGCTATGGCTACACCTTC.

The chain employs TRBV18 and TRBJ2-5; D ambiguous. There are 12 residues in the CDR3. The germline V gene has CDR1 KGHSH and CDR2 LQKENI. V was clipped by 5 bases and J by 0 bases, with 4 bases between them. CDR3 protein: CASSSYQETQYF. The CDR3 DNA sequence: TGTGCCAGCTCATCCTACCAAGAGACCCAGTACTTC.

The chain uses TRBV30 and TRBJ2-7; tentatively, D is TRBD1 (6 bases). Germline V gives CDR1 GTSNPN, CDR2 SVGIG (reference sequence). Trimming took off 1 base at V and 0 bases at J, with 10 bases between the two ends. CDR3 length equals 14 residues. The CDR3, as DNA: TGTGCCTGGAGTGGAGGGGGAAGCTCCTACGAGCAGTACTTC. Its protein product is CAWSGGGSSYEQYF. Drawing the rest from reference TRBV30 and TRBJ2-7, the complete variable domain is SQTIHQWPATLVQPVGSPLSLECTVEGTSNPNLYWYRQAAGRGLQLLFYSVGIGQISSEVPQNLSASRPQDRQFILSSKKLLLSDSGFYLCAWSGGGSSYEQYFGPGTRLTVT.

The chain employs TRBV7-3 and TRBJ2-1; no clear D gene. CDR3 length equals 16 residues. Germline V lookup: CDR1 SGHTA, CDR2 FQGTGA. V shed 4 bases and J shed 2 bases, with 15 bases lying between them. This CDR3 reads CASSSMAAKTYNEQFF. The CDR3, as DNA: TGTGCCAGCAGCTCTATGGCAGCGAAAACCTACAATGAGCAGTTCTTC.

This sequence joins TRBV7-8 and TRBJ2-5, with 8 bases matching TRBD2. The V segment lost 2 bases and the J segment 6 bases; nucleotides outside the gene matches: 8. Germline assignment: CDR1 SGHVS and CDR2 FQNEAQ. The CDR3 contains 15 residues. The CDR3 loop is CASSLRKAGEKTQYF. The DNA for the CDR3 is TGTGCCAGCAGCTTAAGGAAAGCGGGAGAAAAGACCCAGTACTTC.